This TCR beta chain was observed in a study of blood T cells in healthy people across ages. Turning to the study itself: About one barcoded beta molecule was captured per two T cells (by template switching).

A sample-barcoded 5' primer and a J-beta primer mix were used in a second PCR of about 6 to 12 cycles. A template-switch adaptor containing 12 random nucleotides labeled each cDNA molecule. MiXCR was run by TCRdb on the 5' RACE reads, yielding one entry per CDR3 protein. The repertoire has 1,300,000 or so distinct CDR3 sequences, approximately 60% of them found once; the top ten carry roughly 6.3%. Points from the study as a whole: Diversity of TCR beta per million T cells declined in a roughly linear way with age. Observed TCR beta diversity showed a strong correlation with the percentage of naive T cells as measured by flow cytometry.

The germline V gene has CDR1 MNHNS and CDR2 SASEGT. CDR3 length: 16 amino acids. The V end was cut by 4 bases, the J end by 4 bases, with 19 bases between. Comments on this clonotype: Its antigen remains unknown.

This receptor was taken from a man between 18 and 35 years old in good health. Sequenced sample: blood. This chain joins TRBV6-1 and TRBJ1-2; possibly TRBD1 for D (6 bases). In DNA, the CDR3 is TGTGCCAGCAGTGGGGGAAGACGGACAGAGCTCTATGGCTACACCTTC. Its translation: CASSGGRRTELYGYTF.